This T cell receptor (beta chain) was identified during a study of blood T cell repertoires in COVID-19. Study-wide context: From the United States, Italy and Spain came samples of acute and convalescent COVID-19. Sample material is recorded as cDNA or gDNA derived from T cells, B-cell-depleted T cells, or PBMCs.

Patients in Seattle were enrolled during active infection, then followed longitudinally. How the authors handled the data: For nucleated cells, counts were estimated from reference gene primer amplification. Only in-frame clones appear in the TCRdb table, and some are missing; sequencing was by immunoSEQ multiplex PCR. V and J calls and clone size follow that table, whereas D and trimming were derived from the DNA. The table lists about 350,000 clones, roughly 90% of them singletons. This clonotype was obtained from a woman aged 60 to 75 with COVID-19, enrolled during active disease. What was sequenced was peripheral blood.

The CDR3 is CASSLQASTDTQYF. The DNA for the CDR3 is TGTGCCAGCAGCTTGCAGGCTAGCACAGATACGCAGTATTTT. This chain uses TRBV5-5 with TRBJ2-3; D call uncertain. The V gene lost 1 base and the J gene lost 0 bases, with 6 bases spanning the gap. Germline-derived CDR1 and CDR2 are SGHKS and YYEKEE (reference sequence). The CDR3 is made up of 14 amino acids.